The present T cell receptor (beta chain) was sequenced within a study of cytomegalovirus exposure and HLA in healthy donors. On the study more broadly: The Caucasian-associated ancestry cluster held roughly 80% of 398 genotyped donors. General study findings and limits: The sole available immune exposure information was CMV serostatus.

The PCR employed 60 Vbeta primers together with 13 Jbeta primers. Sequenced by immunoSEQ multiplex PCR; TCRdb stores in-frame clones only, minus some. The table shows over 75,000 clones, with roughly 67% occurring only once. Regarding this clone: What it binds is not known.

Trimming removed 8 bases at V and 0 bases at J, with 11 bases between. The length of the CDR3 is 14 residues. CDR1 is SEHNR, CDR2 FQNEAQ, per germline (reference sequence). This sequence originates from a human donor in good health. The V call is TRBV7-9, the J call TRBJ1-3; D perhaps matches TRBD1 (5 bases). Sequenced: PBMCs. The CDR3 DNA sequence: TGTGCCAGCCATTGGGGCCGCTCTGGAAACACCATATATTTT. It encodes CASHWGRSGNTIYF.